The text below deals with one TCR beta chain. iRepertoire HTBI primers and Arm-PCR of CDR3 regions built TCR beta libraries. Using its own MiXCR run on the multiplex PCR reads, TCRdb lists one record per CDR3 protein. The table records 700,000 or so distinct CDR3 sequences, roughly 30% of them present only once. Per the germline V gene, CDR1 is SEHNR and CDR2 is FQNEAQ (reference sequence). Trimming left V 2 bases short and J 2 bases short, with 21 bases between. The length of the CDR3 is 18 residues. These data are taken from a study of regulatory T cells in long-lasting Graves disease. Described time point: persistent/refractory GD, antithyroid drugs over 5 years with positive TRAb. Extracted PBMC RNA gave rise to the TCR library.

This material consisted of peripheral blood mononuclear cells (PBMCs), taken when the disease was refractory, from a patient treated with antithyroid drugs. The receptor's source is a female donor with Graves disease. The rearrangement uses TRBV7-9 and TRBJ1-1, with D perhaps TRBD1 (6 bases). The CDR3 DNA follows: TGTGCCAGCAGCTTATTGGGGGGGCGACTAACACCTAACACTGAAGCTTTCTTT. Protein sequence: CASSLLGGRLTPNTEAFF. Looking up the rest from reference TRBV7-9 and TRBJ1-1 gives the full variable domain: DTGVSQNPRHKITKRGQNVTFRCDPISEHNRLYWYRQTLGQGPEFLTYFQNEAQLEKSRLLSDRFSAERPKGSFSTLEIQRTEQGDSAMYLCASSLLGGRLTPNTEAFFGQGTRLTVV.